This paragraph covers one TCR beta chain sequence. The target antigen is unknown. This record belongs to a study of monozygotic twins with inflammatory bowel disease. Findings and limits, study-wide: Repertoire similarity was not found to differ between concordant and discordant twins, possibly from limited power. People with IBD had fewer clonotypes in common with others than healthy twins did, especially with disease activity.

Germline values: CDR1 SGHTS, CDR2 YDEGEE. The CDR3 loop spans 13 amino acids. TCRdb processed the 5' RACE reads again and assigns one entry to each CDR3 protein, with no DNA. This sample contains about 450,000 distinct CDR3 sequences. The receptor was derived from a human donor with ulcerative colitis or Crohn's disease, or a healthy co-twin of an affected twin (not recorded which). This rearrangement joins TRBV5-8 to TRBJ2-5; TCRdb picks TRBD1, but there is no DNA to check that call. The sample taken for sequencing was blood. The CDR3 here is CASSPRGKETQYF.